This TCR beta chain was documented in a study of blood T cell repertoires in COVID-19. Background on the study: Researchers got acute and convalescent COVID-19 samples from the United States, Italy and Spain. PBMCs, B-cell-depleted T cells, or T cells provided the cDNA or gDNA that made up the material.

As originally analysed: Reference gene primer amplification yielded estimated nucleated cell counts. Only in-frame clones appear in the TCRdb table, and some are missing; sequencing was by immunoSEQ multiplex PCR. The V and J calls and clone size were taken over from that table, and D and trimming were inferred from the DNA. The table has 95,000 to 110,000 clones, 60% to 85% seen once. Material: peripheral blood. The clonotype comes from a man between 65 and 80 years old with acute or convalescent COVID-19.

The CDR3 sequence: CASSGTSPDGDTQYF. CDR3 in DNA: TGTGCCAGCTCCGGGACTAGCCCAGATGGAGATACGCAGTATTTT. The chain couples TRBV10-3 to TRBJ2-3; TRBD2 matches at 9 bases. Germline CDR1 is ENHRY and CDR2 is SYGVKD. The CDR3 is made up of 15 amino acids. The ends lost 10 bases at V and 5 bases at J; junction bases unmatched: 13.